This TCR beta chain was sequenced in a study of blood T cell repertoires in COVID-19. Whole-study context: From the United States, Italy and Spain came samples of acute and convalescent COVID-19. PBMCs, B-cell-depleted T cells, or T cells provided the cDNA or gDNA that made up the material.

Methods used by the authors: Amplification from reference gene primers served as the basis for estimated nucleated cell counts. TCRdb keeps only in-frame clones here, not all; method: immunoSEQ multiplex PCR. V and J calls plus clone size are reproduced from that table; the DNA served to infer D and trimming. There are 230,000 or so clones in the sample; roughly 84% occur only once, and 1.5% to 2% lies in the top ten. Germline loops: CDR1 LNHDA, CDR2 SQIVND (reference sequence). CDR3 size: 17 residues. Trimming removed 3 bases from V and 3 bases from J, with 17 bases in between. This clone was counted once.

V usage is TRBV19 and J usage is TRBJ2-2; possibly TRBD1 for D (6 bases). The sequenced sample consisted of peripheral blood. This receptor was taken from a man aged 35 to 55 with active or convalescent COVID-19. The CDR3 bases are TGTGCCAGTAGTATCTCTACAGGGTTCCCTCACACCGGGGAGCTGTTTTTT. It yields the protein CASSISTGFPHTGELFF.